The 27 T cell receptor beta chains reported below all come from one sample, sequenced in a study of cytotoxic CD8 clonotypes in ibrutinib-treated CLL. Clones were sequenced by immunoSEQ multiplex PCR, and TCRdb holds only the in-frame ones, with some missing. The table lists about 92,000 clones, roughly three quarters of them singletons, with roughly 25% in the top ten. Material: PBMCs, obtained after 24 months of ibrutinib treatment. These receptors all come from a human donor with chronic lymphocytic leukemia.

This clone was observed a few times. The CDR3: CASSSQLWTGAFIEFKAEAFF. The CDR3 coding sequence is TGTGCCAGTAGTAGTCAGCTTTGGACAGGGGCTTTTATCGAATTCAAGGCTGAAGCTTTCTTT. V is TRBV19 and J is TRBJ1-1, with 9 bases lining up with TRBD1. This CDR3 has 21 residues. Per germline, CDR1 LNHDA and CDR2 SQIVND (reference sequence). The trim removed 4 bases at V and 6 bases at J, leaving 27 bases unmatched.

The V call is TRBV9, the J call TRBJ2-3; TRBD2 agrees at 7 bases. Germline CDR1 reads SGDLS; CDR2 reads YYNGEE. V dropped 4 bases and J dropped 0; count of bases not matched to a gene: 5. CDR3 length equals 15 residues. The CDR3 spells CASSPSGGSTDTQYF. The CDR3 nucleotides read TGTGCCAGCAGCCCCTCCGGGGGGAGCACAGATACGCAGTATTTT.

This clone turned up a few times. V is TRBV10-1 and J is TRBJ1-1, with unresolved D. CDR1 is WNHNN and CDR2 is SYGVQD in the germline V gene (reference sequence). This CDR3 is built from 13 residues. With 0 bases removed from V and 6 bases from J, the gap between germline ends came to 8 bases. The CDR3 here is CASSESGTAEAFF. CDR3 sequence (DNA): TGCGCCAGCAGTGAGTCGGGAACGGCTGAAGCTTTCTTT.

This clone was counted a single time. This rearrangement joins TRBV6-5 to TRBJ2-7, with D unresolved. Trimming removed 7 bases at V and 2 bases at J, with 12 bases between. Germline loops: CDR1 MNHEY, CDR2 SVGAGI. CDR3 size: 13 residues. The CDR3 region has the DNA TGTGCCAGCACCTCCTTGAGACCCTACGAGCAGTACTTC. Translated, it gives CASTSLRPYEQYF.

V and J are TRBV11-2 and TRBJ2-2; TRBD1 might be the D (5 bases). Trimming pared 5 bases from V and 1 base from J, leaving 8 bases between. The CDR3 runs 14 residues. Germline V lookup: CDR1 SGHAT, CDR2 FQNNGV. Here the CDR3 reads CASSPDRNTGELFF. The CDR3 nucleotides are TGTGCCAGCAGCCCCGACAGGAACACCGGGGAGCTGTTTTTT.

The J gene is TRBJ1-3, the V gene TRBV18, with 11 bases that match TRBD1. The J segment lost 4 bases and the V segment lost 3 bases, leaving 5 bases of the junction unmatched. The CDR3 length is 16 residues. Germline values: CDR1 KGHSH, CDR2 LQKENI. CDR3 in amino acids: CASSPSDRGLGNTIYF. The CDR3, as DNA: TGTGCCAGCTCACCGTCGGACAGGGGGCTAGGAAACACCATATATTTT.

The genes are TRBV20-1 and TRBJ1-1; D is unresolved. There are 11 residues in the CDR3. Trimming left V 4 bases short and J 4 bases short, with 7 bases between. Germline CDR1 DFQATT, CDR2 SNEGSKA (reference sequence). The chain's CDR3 is CSANTGTEAFF. CDR3 nucleotide sequence: TGCAGTGCTAACACGGGCACTGAAGCTTTCTTT.

This chain connects TRBV4-1 to TRBJ2-7, with D possibly TRBD2 on 6 matching bases. The CDR3 totals 15 residues. Germline CDR1 MGHRA, CDR2 YSYEKL. With 0 bases removed from V and 2 bases from J, the gap between germline ends came to 11 bases. CDR3: CASSQETSQPYEQYF. The CDR3 DNA reads as TGCGCCAGCAGCCAAGAGACTAGTCAACCCTACGAGCAGTACTTC.

The CDR3, as DNA: TGTGCCAGCAGTGAAACTAGCGGGAGGCCTAGGACCCAGTACTTC. The encoded protein is CASSETSGRPRTQYF. J is TRBJ2-5 and V is TRBV6-4, with 12 bases lining up with TRBD2. The CDR3 has 15 residues. From germline, CDR1 is MRHNA and CDR2 SNTAGT. The V segment lost 3 bases and the J segment 7 bases; nucleotides outside the gene matches: 6.

The chain links TRBV5-6 to TRBJ1-5; tentative D call: TRBD1 (6 bases). Germline CDR1 and CDR2: SGHDT and YYEEEE. V was clipped by 1 base and J by 6 bases, with 11 bases between them. CDR3 size: 14 residues. CDR3 bases: TGTGCCAGCAGCTTGAGCCTAGGGGGTCAGCCCCAGCATTTT. Protein sequence: CASSLSLGGQPQHF.

The V and J genes are TRBV6-5 and TRBJ2-7, with 8 bases identical to TRBD1. The J segment lost 3 bases and the V segment lost 4 bases, leaving 2 bases of the junction unmatched. Germline V lookup: CDR1 MNHEY, CDR2 SVGAGI. This CDR3 is built from 13 residues. CDR3 coding DNA: TGTGCCAGCAGTTGGACAGGGAACTACGAGCAGTACTTC. This sequence encodes CASSWTGNYEQYF.

This sequence joins TRBV29-1 and TRBJ2-3, with TRBD2 matching 13 bases. Germline CDR1 SQVTM, CDR2 ANQGSEA. The trim removed 4 bases at V and 3 bases at J, leaving 4 bases unmatched. The CDR3 has 15 amino acids. The CDR3 region is CSVGSTSGRTDTQYF. The CDR3 DNA sequence: TGCAGCGTTGGTTCGACTAGCGGGAGGACAGATACGCAGTATTTT.

The CDR3 nucleotides are TGTGCCAGCAGCTTAGCGGTCGGCAGGGAAGAGACCCAGTACTTC. Protein product: CASSLAVGREETQYF. The chain couples TRBV7-9 to TRBJ2-5; D is possibly TRBD1 (5 bases). Germline V CDR1 and CDR2: SEHNR, FQNEAQ (reference sequence). Trimming cost V 0 bases and J 3 bases, with 11 bases left between them. The CDR3 length is 15 residues.

V usage is TRBV5-5 and J usage is TRBJ1-4; TRBD1 agrees at 8 bases. This CDR3 spans 19 amino acids. With V trimmed by 2 bases and J by 3 bases, 15 bases remained unmatched. Germline values: CDR1 SGHKS, CDR2 YYEKEE (reference sequence). The CDR3 coding sequence is TGTGCCAGCAGCTTCTCGCCAGGGGGCCCTTTGGCAGCTAATGAAAAACTGTTTTTT. Protein sequence: CASSFSPGGPLAANEKLFF.

The chain carries TRBV19 and TRBJ2-1; 9 positions match TRBD2. With V trimmed by 3 bases and J by 5 bases, 11 bases remained unmatched. CDR3 length: 17 residues. In germline, CDR1 is LNHDA, CDR2 SQIVND (reference sequence). CDR3 nucleotides: TGTGCCAGTAGTATTCCGCGGGAGGGCCTCGTCCACAATGAGCAGTTCTTC. Encoded protein: CASSIPREGLVHNEQFF.

The rearrangement uses TRBV7-8 and TRBJ1-4; D uncertain. CDR3 size: 13 residues. Germline V gene data show CDR1 as SGHVS and CDR2 as FQNEAQ. The ends were cut back, 3 bases at V and 6 bases at J, with 8 bases in the middle. This chain's CDR3 is CASSLEEDEKLFF. As DNA, the CDR3 is TGTGCCAGCAGCTTGGAGGAGGATGAAAAACTGTTTTTT.

This chain links TRBV5-4 with TRBJ1-1, with 8 bases matching TRBD1. Germline trimming cut 2 bases from V and 1 base from J; bases unmatched to any gene: 4. The CDR3 runs to 15 residues. Germline assignment: CDR1 SGHNT and CDR2 YYREEE (reference sequence). The CDR3 reads CASSFSGTGNTEAFF. The CDR3 nucleotides read TGTGCCAGCAGCTTTAGCGGGACAGGGAACACTGAAGCTTTCTTT. Drawing the rest from reference TRBV5-4 and TRBJ1-1, the complete variable domain is ETGVTQSPTHLIKTRGQQVTLRCSSQSGHNTVSWYQQALGQGPQFIFQYYREEENGRGNFPPRFSGLQFPNYSSELNVNALELDDSALYLCASSFSGTGNTEAFFGQGTRLTVV.

V usage is TRBV2 and J usage is TRBJ1-5; a possible D gene is TRBD1 (5 bases). Between the trimmed V and J ends, which lost 6 bases and 0 bases, there was a span of 12 bases. Germline V lookup: CDR1 SNHLY, CDR2 FYNNEI. The CDR3 runs to 15 residues. CDR3 in amino acids: CASRGQGLSNQPQHF. As DNA, the CDR3 is TGTGCCAGCAGGGGGCAGGGACTTAGCAATCAGCCCCAGCATTTT.

The V gene is TRBV6-1, the J gene TRBJ2-5; 11 nucleotides match TRBD2. The CDR3 is made up of 14 amino acids. Germline-derived CDR1 and CDR2 are MNHNS and SASEGT. V shed 5 bases and J 4 bases; nucleotides not matched to a gene: 3. This chain's CDR3 is CASSPTSGGETQYF. CDR3 DNA: TGTGCCAGCAGTCCTACTAGCGGGGGAGAGACCCAGTACTTC.

The chain is built from TRBV27 and TRBJ2-7; tentative D call: TRBD1 (6 bases). Trimming shortened V by 7 bases and J by 3 bases, and 22 bases separated the two germline ends. The CDR3 is 16 amino acids. The germline CDR1 and CDR2 sequences are MNHEY and SMNVEV (reference sequence). The CDR3 DNA sequence: TGTGCCAGCACCGTACAGGGAAGGGGATTGATCTACGAGCAGTACTTC. It yields the protein CASTVQGRGLIYEQYF.

The chain recombines TRBV21-1 with TRBJ2-6; whether TRBD1, the table's D call, matches the DNA was not checked. TRBV21-1 is a pseudogene segment. The CDR3 spans 18 residues. DNA for the CDR3: TGTGCCAGCAGCACCCCGGGACAGCCTGTCTCTGGGGCCAACGTCCTGACTTTC. It is translated as CASSTPGQPVSGANVLTF.

The chain is built from TRBV6-5 and TRBJ1-1; D gene uncertain. The V and J ends lost 0 bases and 3 bases respectively, with 11 bases between them. The CDR3 is 15 amino acids. Germline CDR1 and CDR2: MNHEY and SVGAGI. CDR3 sequence (DNA): TGTGCCAGCAGTTACTCGAATGCAGGTTACACTGAAGCTTTCTTT. Encoded protein: CASSYSNAGYTEAFF.

V gene TRBV5-1 combines with J gene TRBJ2-5; the D is unclear. Trimming took 7 bases from V and 10 from J, leaving 8 bases between them. This CDR3 has 9 amino acids. Germline CDR1 and CDR2: SGHRS and YFSETQ. CDR3 nucleotide sequence: TGCGCCAGCGAGGTAGACCAGTACTTC. As protein: CASEVDQYF.

This clone showed up just a few times. The chain carries TRBV27 and TRBJ1-5; possible D gene TRBD1, 5 bases. The CDR3 totals 14 residues. Per germline, CDR1 MNHEY and CDR2 SMNVEV (reference sequence). Trimming cost V 3 bases and J 0 bases, with 6 bases left between them. CDR3 amino acids: CASSFRDSNQPQHF. In DNA form, the CDR3 reads TGTGCCAGCAGTTTCAGGGATAGCAATCAGCCCCAGCATTTT.

This rearrangement joins TRBV4-3 to TRBJ2-7; TRBD1 aligns across 7 bases. Unmatched junction bases numbered 4, after V lost 4 bases and J lost 1 base. Germline V gene lookup returns CDR1 LGHNA and CDR2 YSLEER. The CDR3 is made up of 14 amino acids. CDR3 residues: CASSPGQSSYEQYF. The CDR3 nucleotides read TGCGCCAGCAGCCCGGGACAGTCTTCCTACGAGCAGTACTTC.

This clone has just a few counts. V and J are TRBV18 and TRBJ2-1; 7 bases map to TRBD1. The trim removed 3 bases at V and 5 bases at J, leaving 10 bases unmatched. CDR1 and CDR2 (germline): KGHSH, LQKENI. The CDR3 totals 16 residues. CDR3 residues: CASSPFAGGFDNEQFF. CDR3 nucleotides: TGTGCCAGCTCACCCTTCGCAGGGGGATTCGACAATGAGCAGTTCTTC.

The V call is TRBV2, the J call TRBJ2-5; possibly TRBD1 or TRBD2 for D (5 bases each). The J call may be faulty, since TRBJ2-7 better matches the DNA end. Germline V gene data show CDR1 as SNHLY and CDR2 as FYNNEI. CDR3 length: 14 amino acids. The CDR3 sequence: CASSAGTVVHEQYF. The CDR3 coding sequence is TGTGCCAGCAGCGCCGGGACGGTGGTGCACGAGCAGTACTTC.